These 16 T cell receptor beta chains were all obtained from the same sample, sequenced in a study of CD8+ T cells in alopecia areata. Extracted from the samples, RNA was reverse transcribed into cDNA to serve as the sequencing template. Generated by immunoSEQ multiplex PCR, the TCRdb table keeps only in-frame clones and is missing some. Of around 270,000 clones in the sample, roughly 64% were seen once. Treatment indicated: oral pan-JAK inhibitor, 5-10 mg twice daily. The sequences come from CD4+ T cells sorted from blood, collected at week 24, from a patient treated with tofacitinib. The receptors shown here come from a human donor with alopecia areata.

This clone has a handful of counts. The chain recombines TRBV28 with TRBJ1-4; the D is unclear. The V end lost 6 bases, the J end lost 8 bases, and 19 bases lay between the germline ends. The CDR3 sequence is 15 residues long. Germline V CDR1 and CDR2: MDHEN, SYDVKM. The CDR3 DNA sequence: TGTGCCAGCAGCTACGGGAAAGGCCTTGGGGAAAAACTGTTTTTT. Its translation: CASSYGKGLGEKLFF.

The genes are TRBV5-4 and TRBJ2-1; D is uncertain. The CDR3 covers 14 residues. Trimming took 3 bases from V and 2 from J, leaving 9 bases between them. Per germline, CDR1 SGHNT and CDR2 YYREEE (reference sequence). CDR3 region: CASSYYSAYNEQFF. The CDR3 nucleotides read TGTGCCAGCAGCTACTACTCAGCCTACAATGAGCAGTTCTTC.

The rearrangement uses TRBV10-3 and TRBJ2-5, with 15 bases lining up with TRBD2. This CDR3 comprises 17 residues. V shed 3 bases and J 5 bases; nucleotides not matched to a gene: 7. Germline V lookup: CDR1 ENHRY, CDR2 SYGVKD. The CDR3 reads CAISDRTSGGAKETQYF. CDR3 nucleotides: TGTGCCATCAGTGATCGGACTAGCGGGGGGGCCAAGGAGACCCAGTACTTC.

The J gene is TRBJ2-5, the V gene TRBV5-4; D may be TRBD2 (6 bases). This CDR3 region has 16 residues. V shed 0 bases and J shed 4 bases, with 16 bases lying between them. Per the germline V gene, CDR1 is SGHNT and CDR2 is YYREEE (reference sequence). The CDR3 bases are TGTGCCAGCAGCTTGGGGGGGGAAGGGCCCCGAGAGACCCAGTACTTC. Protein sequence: CASSLGGEGPRETQYF.

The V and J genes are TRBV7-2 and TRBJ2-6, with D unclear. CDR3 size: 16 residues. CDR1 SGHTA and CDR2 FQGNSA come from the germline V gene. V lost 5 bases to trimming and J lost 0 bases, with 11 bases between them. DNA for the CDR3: TGTGCCAGCAGCGCCACCCCGAGCTCTGGGGCCAACGTCCTGACTTTC. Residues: CASSATPSSGANVLTF.

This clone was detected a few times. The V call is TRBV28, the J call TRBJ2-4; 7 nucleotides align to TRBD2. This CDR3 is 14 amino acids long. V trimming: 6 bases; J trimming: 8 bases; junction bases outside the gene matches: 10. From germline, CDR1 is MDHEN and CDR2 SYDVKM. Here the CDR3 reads CASSQTSAQDIQYF. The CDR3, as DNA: TGTGCCAGCAGCCAAACTAGCGCCCAGGACATTCAGTACTTC.

CDR3 loop: CSVRTGTVTGGELFF. In DNA form, the CDR3 reads TGCAGCGTCCGGACTGGAACTGTCACTGGCGGGGAGCTGTTTTTT. The chain employs TRBV29-1 and TRBJ2-2; D perhaps matches TRBD2 (5 bases). Trimming took 6 bases from V and 7 from J, leaving 21 bases between them. The CDR3 extends over 15 amino acids. Germline loops: CDR1 SQVTM, CDR2 ANQGSEA.

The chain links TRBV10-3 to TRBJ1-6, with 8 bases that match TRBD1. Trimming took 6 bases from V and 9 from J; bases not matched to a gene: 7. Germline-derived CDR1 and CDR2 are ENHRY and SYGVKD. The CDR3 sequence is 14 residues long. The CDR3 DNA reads TGTGCCATCAGGAACGGGACAGGTACTTCACCCCTCCACTTT. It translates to CAIRNGTGTSPLHF.

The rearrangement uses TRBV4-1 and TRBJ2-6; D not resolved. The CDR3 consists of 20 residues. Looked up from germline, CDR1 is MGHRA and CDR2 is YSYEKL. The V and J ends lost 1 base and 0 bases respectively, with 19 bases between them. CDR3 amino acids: CASSQGFIAGRSSGANVLTF. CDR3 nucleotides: TGCGCCAGCAGCCAAGGATTTATTGCAGGACGGAGCTCTGGGGCCAACGTCCTGACTTTC.

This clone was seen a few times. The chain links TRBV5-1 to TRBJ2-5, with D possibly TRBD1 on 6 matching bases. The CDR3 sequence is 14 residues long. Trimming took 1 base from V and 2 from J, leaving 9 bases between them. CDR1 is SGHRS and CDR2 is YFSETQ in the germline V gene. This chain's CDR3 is CASSLSGAQETQYF. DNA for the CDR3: TGCGCCAGCAGCTTGTCAGGGGCGCAAGAGACCCAGTACTTC. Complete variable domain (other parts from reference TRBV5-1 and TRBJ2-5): KAGVTQTPRYLIKTRGQQVTLSCSPISGHRSVSWYQQTPGQGLQFLFEYFSETQRNKGNFPGRFSGRQFSNSRSEMNVSTLELGDSALYLCASSLSGAQETQYFGPGTRLLVL.

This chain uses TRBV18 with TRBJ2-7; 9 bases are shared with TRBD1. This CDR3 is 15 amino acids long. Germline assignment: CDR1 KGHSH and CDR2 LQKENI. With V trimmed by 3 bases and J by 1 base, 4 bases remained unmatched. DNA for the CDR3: TGTGCCAGCTCACCGGGACAGGGAGGATCCTACGAGCAGTACTTC. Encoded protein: CASSPGQGGSYEQYF.

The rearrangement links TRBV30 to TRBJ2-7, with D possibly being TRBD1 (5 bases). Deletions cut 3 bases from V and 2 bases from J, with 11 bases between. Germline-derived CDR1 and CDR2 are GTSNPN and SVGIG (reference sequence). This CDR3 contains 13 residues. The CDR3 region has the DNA TGTGCCTGGAGGATGGACACCGCCTACGAGCAGTACTTC. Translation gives CAWRMDTAYEQYF.

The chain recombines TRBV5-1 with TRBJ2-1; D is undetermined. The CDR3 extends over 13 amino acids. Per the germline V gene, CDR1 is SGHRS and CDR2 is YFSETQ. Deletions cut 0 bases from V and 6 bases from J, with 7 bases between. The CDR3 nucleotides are TGCGCCAGCAGCTTGGATGGAACCAATGAGCAGTTCTTC. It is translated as CASSLDGTNEQFF.

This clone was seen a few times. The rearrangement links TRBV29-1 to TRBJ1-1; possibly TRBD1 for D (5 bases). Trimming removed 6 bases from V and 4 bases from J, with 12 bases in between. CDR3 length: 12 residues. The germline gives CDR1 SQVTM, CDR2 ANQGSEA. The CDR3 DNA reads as TGCAGCGTCACCTGGGGGGGCACTGAAGCTTTCTTT. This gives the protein CSVTWGGTEAFF.

CDR3 region: CSVELTESYEQYF. CDR3 nucleotide sequence: TGCAGCGTTGAACTGACAGAGTCCTACGAGCAGTACTTC. The chain links TRBV29-1 to TRBJ2-7; possible D gene TRBD1, 5 bases. Germline V gene lookup returns CDR1 SQVTM and CDR2 ANQGSEA. V was trimmed by 2 bases and J by 1 base, leaving 9 bases between them. The CDR3 loop spans 13 amino acids.

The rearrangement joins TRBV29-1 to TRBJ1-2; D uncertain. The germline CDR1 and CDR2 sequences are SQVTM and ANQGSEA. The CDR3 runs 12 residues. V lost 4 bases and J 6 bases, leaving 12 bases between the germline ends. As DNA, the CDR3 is TGCAGCGTTGTAGGTGTGAACGATGGCTACACCTTC. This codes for CSVVGVNDGYTF.